This T cell receptor beta chain stems from a study of blood T cell repertoires in COVID-19. V lost 3 bases and J 2 bases, leaving 12 bases between the germline ends. Germline V gene lookup returns CDR1 SGDLS and CDR2 YYNGEE. The CDR3 runs 14 residues. Original processing methods: Amplified reference gene primers provided the basis for estimating nucleated cell counts. TCRdb keeps only in-frame clones here, not all; method: immunoSEQ multiplex PCR. V and J calls and clone size are those listed in that table; D and trimming were worked out from the DNA. The table includes about 210,000 clones, around 80% detected once.

The TCR was taken from a middle-aged woman with acute or convalescent COVID-19. What was sequenced was peripheral blood. The chain couples TRBV9 to TRBJ2-7; D is possibly TRBD2 (6 bases). The DNA for the CDR3 is TGTGCCAGCAGCGCAAAGGCGGGGCCCTACGAGCAGTACTTC. It specifies CASSAKAGPYEQYF.